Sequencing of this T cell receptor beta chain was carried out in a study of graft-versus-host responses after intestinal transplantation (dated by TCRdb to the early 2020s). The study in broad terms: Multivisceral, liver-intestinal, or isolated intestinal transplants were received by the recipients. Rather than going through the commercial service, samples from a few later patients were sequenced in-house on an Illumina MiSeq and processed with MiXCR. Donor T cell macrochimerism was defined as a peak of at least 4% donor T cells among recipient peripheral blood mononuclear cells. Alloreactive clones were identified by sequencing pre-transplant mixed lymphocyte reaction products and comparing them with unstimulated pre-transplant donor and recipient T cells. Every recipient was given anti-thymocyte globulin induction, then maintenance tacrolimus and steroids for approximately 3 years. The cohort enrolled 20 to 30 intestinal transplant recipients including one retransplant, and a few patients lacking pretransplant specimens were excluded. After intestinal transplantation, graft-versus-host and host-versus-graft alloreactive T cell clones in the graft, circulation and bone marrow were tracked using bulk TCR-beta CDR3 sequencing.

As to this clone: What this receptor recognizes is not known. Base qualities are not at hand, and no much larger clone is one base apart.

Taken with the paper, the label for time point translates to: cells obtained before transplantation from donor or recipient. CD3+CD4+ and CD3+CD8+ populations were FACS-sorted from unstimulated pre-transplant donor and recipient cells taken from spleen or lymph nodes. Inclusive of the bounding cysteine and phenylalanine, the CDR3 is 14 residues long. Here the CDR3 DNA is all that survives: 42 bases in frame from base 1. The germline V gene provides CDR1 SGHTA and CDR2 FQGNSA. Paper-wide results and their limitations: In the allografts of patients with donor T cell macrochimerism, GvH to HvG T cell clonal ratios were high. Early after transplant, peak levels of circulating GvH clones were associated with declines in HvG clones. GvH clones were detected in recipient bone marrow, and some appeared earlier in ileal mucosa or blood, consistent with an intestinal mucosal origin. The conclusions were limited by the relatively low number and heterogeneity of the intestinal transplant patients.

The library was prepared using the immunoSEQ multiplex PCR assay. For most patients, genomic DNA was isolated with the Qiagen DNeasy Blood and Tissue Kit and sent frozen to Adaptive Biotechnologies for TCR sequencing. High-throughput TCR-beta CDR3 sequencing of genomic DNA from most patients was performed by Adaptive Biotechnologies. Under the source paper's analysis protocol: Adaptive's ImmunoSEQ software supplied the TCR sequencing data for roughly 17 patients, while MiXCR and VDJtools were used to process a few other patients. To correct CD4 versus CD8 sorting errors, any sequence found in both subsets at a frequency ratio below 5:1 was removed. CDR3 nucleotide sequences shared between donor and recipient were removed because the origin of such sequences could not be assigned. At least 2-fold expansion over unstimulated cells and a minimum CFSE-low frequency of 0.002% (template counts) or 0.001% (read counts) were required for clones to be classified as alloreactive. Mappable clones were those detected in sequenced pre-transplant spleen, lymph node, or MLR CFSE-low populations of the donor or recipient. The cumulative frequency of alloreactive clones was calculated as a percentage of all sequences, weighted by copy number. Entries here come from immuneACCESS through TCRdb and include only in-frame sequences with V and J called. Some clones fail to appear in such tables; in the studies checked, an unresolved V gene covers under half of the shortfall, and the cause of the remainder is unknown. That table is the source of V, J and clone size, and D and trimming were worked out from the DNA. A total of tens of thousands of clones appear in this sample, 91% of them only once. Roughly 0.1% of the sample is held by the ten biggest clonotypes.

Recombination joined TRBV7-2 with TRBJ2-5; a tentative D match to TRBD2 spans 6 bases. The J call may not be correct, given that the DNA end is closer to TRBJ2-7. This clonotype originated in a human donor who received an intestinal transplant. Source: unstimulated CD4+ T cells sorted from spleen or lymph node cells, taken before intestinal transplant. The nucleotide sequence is TGTGCCAGCAGCTACGGGGGTGGCACCTACGAGCAGTACTTC. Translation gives CASSYGGGTYEQYF.